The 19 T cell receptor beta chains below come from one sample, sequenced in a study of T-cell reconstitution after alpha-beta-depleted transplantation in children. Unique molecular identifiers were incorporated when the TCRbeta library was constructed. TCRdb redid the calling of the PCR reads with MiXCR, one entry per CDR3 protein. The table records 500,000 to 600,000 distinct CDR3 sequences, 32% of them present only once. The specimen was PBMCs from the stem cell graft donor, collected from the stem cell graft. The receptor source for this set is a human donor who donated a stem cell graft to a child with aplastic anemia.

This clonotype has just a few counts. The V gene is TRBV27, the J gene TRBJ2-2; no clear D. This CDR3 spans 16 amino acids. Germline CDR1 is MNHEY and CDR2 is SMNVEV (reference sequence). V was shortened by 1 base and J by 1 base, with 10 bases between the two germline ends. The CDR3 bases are TGTGCCAGCAGTTTATTGGGCTATCGGAACACCGGGGAGCTGTTTTTT. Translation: CASSLLGYRNTGELFF.

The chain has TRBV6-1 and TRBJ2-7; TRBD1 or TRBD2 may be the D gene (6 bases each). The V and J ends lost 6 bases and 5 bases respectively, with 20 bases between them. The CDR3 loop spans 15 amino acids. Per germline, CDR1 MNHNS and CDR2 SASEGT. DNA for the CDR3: TGTGCCAGCAGCCCCAGTTGGGCGGGACAACACGAGCAGTACTTC. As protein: CASSPSWAGQHEQYF.

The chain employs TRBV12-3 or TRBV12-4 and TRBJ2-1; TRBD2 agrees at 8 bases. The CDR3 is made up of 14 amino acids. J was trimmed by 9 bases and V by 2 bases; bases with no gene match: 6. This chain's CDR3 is CASSLMYGRGEQFF. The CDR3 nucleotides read TGTGCCAGCAGTTTAATGTACGGGAGGGGTGAGCAGTTCTTC.

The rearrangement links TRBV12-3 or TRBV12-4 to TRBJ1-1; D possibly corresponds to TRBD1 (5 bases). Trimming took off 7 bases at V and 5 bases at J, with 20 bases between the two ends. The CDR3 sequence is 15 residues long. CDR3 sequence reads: CASTSQPGVGTEAFF. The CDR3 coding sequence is TGTGCCAGCACCTCCCAACCGGGGGTGGGTACTGAAGCTTTCTTT.

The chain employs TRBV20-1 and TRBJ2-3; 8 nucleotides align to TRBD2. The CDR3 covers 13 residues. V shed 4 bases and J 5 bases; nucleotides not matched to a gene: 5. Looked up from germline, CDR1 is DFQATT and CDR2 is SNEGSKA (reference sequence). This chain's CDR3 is CSATGTRRDTQYF. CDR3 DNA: TGCAGTGCTACCGGGACTAGAAGAGATACGCAGTATTTT.

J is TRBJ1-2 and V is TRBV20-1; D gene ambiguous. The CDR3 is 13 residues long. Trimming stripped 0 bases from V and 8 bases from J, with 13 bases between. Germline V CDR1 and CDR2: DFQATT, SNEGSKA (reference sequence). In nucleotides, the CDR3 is TGCAGTGCTAGAGATCCGGGAGGTTACGGCTACACCTTC. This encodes CSARDPGGYGYTF.

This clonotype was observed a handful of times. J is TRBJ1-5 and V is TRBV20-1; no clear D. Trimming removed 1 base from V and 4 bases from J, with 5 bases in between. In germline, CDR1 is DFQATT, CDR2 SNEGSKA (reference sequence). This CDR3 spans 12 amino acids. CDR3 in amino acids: CSARVRNQPQHF. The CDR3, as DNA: TGCAGTGCTAGAGTGAGAAATCAGCCCCAGCATTTT.

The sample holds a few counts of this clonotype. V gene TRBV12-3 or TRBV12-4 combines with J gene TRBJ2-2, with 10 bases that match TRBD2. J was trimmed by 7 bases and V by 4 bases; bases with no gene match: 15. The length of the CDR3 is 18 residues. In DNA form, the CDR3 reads TGTGCCAGCAGTTCCTTTGGATCTAGCGGGAGTGGGTACGGGGAGCTGTTTTTT. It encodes CASSSFGSSGSGYGELFF.

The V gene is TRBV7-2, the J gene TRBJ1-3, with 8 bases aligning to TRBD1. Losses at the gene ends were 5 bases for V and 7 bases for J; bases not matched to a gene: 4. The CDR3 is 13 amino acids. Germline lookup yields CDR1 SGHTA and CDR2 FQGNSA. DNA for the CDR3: TGTGCCAGCAGCCTCCGGGACAGGAACACCATATATTTT. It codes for CASSLRDRNTIYF.

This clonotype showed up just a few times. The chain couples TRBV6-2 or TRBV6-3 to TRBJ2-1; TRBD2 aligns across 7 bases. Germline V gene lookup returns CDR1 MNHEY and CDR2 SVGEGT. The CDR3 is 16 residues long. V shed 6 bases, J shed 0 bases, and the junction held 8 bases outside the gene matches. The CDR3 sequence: CASSLSGLSSYNEQFF. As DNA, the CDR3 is TGTGCCAGCAGCCTTAGCGGGCTGAGCTCCTACAATGAGCAGTTCTTC.

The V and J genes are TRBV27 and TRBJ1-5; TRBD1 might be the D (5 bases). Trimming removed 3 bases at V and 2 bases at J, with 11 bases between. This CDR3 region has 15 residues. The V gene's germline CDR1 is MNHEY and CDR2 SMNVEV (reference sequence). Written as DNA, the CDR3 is TGTGCCAGCAGTTTTGTGGGCAGGGGCAATCAGCCCCAGCATTTT. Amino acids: CASSFVGRGNQPQHF.

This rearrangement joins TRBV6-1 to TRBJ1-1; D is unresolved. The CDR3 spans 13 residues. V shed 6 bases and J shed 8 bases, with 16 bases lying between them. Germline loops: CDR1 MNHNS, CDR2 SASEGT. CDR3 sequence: CASSGLSGREAFF. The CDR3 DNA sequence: TGTGCCAGCAGCGGCCTCTCGGGCAGGGAAGCTTTCTTT.

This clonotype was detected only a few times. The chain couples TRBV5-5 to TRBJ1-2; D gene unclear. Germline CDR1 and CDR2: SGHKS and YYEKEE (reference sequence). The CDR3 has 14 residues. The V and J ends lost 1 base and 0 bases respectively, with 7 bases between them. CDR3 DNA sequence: TGTGCCAGCAGCTTGTTGGAAGCTAACTATGGCTACACCTTC. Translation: CASSLLEANYGYTF.

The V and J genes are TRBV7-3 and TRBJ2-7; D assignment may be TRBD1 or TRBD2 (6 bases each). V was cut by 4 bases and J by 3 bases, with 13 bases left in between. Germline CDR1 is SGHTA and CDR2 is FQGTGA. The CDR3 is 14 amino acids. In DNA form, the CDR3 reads TGTGCCAGCAGCTCAAAGGGGGACTTCTACGAGCAGTACTTC. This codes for CASSSKGDFYEQYF.

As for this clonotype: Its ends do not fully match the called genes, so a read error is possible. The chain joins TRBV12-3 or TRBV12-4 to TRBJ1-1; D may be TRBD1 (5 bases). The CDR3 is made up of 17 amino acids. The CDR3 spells CASSLAYSGVLNTVAFF. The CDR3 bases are TGTGCCAGCAGTTTAGCGTATTCGGGGGTCCTGAACACTGTAGCTTTCTTT.

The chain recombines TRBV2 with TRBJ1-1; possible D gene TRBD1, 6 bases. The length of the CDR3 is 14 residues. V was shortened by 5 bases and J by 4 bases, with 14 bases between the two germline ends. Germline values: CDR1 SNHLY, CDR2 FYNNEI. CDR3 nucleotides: TGTGCCAGCAGTATCCACCAGGGGAGCACTGAAGCTTTCTTT. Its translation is CASSIHQGSTEAFF.

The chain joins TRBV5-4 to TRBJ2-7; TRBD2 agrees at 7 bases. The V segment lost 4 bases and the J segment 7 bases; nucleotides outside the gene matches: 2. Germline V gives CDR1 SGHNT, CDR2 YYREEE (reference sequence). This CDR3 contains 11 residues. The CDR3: CASSLLAEQYF. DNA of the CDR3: TGTGCCAGCAGCCTACTAGCGGAGCAGTACTTC.

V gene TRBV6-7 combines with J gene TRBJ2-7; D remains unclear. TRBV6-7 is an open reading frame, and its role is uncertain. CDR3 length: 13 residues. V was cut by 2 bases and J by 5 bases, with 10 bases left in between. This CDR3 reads CASSYPLGDEQYV. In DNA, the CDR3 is TGTGCCAGCAGTTACCCACTTGGGGACGAGCAGTACGTC.

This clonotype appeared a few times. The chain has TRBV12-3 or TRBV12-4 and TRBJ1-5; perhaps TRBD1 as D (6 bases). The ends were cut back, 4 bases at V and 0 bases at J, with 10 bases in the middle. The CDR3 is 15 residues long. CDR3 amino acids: CASSSQQGSNQPQHF. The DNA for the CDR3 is TGTGCCAGCAGTTCCCAACAGGGTAGCAATCAGCCCCAGCATTTT.